Listed below are T cell receptor beta chains from one sample, sequenced in a study of T-cell reconstitution after alpha-beta-depleted transplantation in children. TCRdb independently ran MiXCR on the PCR reads; one entry per CDR3 protein. The sample shows 600,000 to 700,000 distinct CDR3 sequences, 10% to 15% of them seen only once. The sequences come from PBMCs, collected before TCRalphabeta/CD19-depleted stem cell transplant. These receptors all come from a girl aged 2-9 years with congenital amegakaryocytic thrombocytopenia, due to receive a stem cell transplant. CDR3s include the opening cysteine and the closing phenylalanine or tryptophan. D genes are given only for firm matches. Rows give clone size only sometimes, using once, few, many, or a class for an expanded clone.

j_call d_call clone_size v_call cdr3_nt cdr3_aa
TRBJ2-3 TRBD1 NA TRBV5-1 TGCGCCAGCAGCCCCCTGGACAGGGGGCTGCCAGATACGCAGTATTTT CASSPLDRGLPDTQYF
TRBJ2-2 NA many TRBV5-1 TGCGCCAGCAGCTTGGAGGCAGGGAACACCGGGGAGCTGTTTTTT CASSLEAGNTGELFF
TRBJ2-1 TRBD2 NA TRBV7-9 TGTGCCAGCAGCCATAGGGGACTAGCGGGAGTTGAGCAGTTCTTC CASSHRGLAGVEQFF
TRBJ1-2 NA few TRBV6-5 TGTGCCAGCAGTTACTCGTCTCGGACGCGTTCCTATGGCTACACCTTC CASSYSSRTRSYGYTF
TRBJ2-3 NA many TRBV7-6 TGTGCCAGCAGCTTAACTGGATTCACAGATACGCAGTATTTT CASSLTGFTDTQYF
TRBJ2-1 NA NA TRBV4-1 TGCGCCAGCAGCCAAGTACAGTTCAATGAGCAGTTCTTC CASSQVQFNEQFF
TRBJ1-4 TRBD1 many TRBV5-1 TGCGCCAGCAGCGTGTTGACAGGGGCTAATGAAAAACTGTTTTTT CASSVLTGANEKLFF
TRBJ2-6 NA few TRBV11-1 TGTGCCAGCAGCGACTCATGGGGTACATCAGCTGGGGCCAACGTCCTGACTTTC CASSDSWGTSAGANVLTF
TRBJ2-7 TRBD2 NA TRBV27 TGTGCCAGCAGTACGACCTGGCGGGAGCAGTCCTACGAGCAGTACTTC CASSTTWREQSYEQYF
TRBJ1-5 NA few TRBV4-2 TGTGCCAGCAGCCAAGTGCAAGGGGGCAATCAGCCCCAGCATTTT CASSQVQGGNQPQHF
TRBJ2-6 NA NA TRBV4-1 TGCGCCAGCAGCAAGAGCAGCACTGGGGCCAACGTCCTGACTTTC CASSKSSTGANVLTF
TRBJ2-2 TRBD2 many TRBV20-1 TGCAGTGCTAGTATAGGGACTAGCGGGGTGAACACCGGGGAGCTGTTTTTT CSASIGTSGVNTGELFF
TRBJ1-1 TRBD1 NA TRBV2 TGTGCCAGCAGTGTGCGGACAGGGGGCTCTGAAGCTTTCTTT CASSVRTGGSEAFF
TRBJ2-1 TRBD1 many TRBV7-9 TGTGCCAGCAGCTTAGGAGGGACAGTTTCCTACAATGAGCAGTTCTTC CASSLGGTVSYNEQFF
TRBJ2-2 NA NA TRBV7-9 TGTGCCAGCAGCTTCCGTTTTTGGCGGGAAAACACCGGGGAGCTGTTTTTT CASSFRFWRENTGELFF
TRBJ2-1 TRBD1 few TRBV20-1 TGCAGTGCTAGGGGTTCGTCCGGGACAGGGGTTTACAATGAGCAGTTCTTC CSARGSSGTGVYNEQFF
TRBJ2-7 TRBD2 many TRBV4-1 TGCGCCAGCAGCCAAGGTCTAGCGGGGGAGAGCTCCTACGAGCAGTACTTC CASSQGLAGESSYEQYF
TRBJ2-3 NA many TRBV20-1 TGCAGTGCCGCCGGAACCGGAGGCACAGATACGCAGTATTTT CSAAGTGGTDTQYF
TRBJ2-1 TRBD2 NA TRBV30 TGTGCCTGGGTTGGTAGCGGGAGCTCCTACAATGAGCAGTTCTTC CAWVGSGSSYNEQFF
TRBJ2-3 TRBD2 many TRBV29-1 TGCAGCGCTTTGTTGAGCGGGAGACCAGATACGCAGTATTTT CSALLSGRPDTQYF
TRBJ2-3 TRBD2 many TRBV5-6 TGTGCCAGCAGCTTAGCGGGAGGGCCGGCAGATACGCAGTATTTT CASSLAGGPADTQYF
TRBJ2-2 NA many TRBV5-1 TGCGCCAGCAGCTTGGTGAACACCGACACCGGGGAGCTGTTTTTT CASSLVNTDTGELFF
TRBJ2-1 TRBD1 many TRBV12-3/TRBV12-4 TGTGCCAGCAGTTTCCTCACAGGGGGCTCCTACAATGAGCAGTTCTTC CASSFLTGGSYNEQFF
TRBJ2-5 NA NA TRBV30 TGTGCCTGGAGGGGTTCAGAGACCCAGTACTTC CAWRGSETQYF
TRBJ1-1 NA many TRBV5-1 TGCGCCAGCAGCTTACAGGCCTCGAACACTGAAGCTTTCTTT CASSLQASNTEAFF
TRBJ2-1 TRBD2 few TRBV7-8 TGTGCCAGCAGCTTAGACTCCCCGGGACTAGCGCCCAATGAGCAGTTCTTC CASSLDSPGLAPNEQFF
TRBJ2-5 NA few TRBV5-6 TGTGCCAGCAGTCCAGTCGTTTCAAACCAAGAGACCCAGTACTTC CASSPVVSNQETQYF
TRBJ2-1 NA NA TRBV5-1 TGCGCCAGCACAGACATACGCTCCTACAATGAGCAGTTCTTC CASTDIRSYNEQFF
TRBJ2-1 NA NA TRBV29-1 TGCAGCGTTTTTTCTATATGGACCACTTACAATGAGCAGTTCTTC CSVFSIWTTYNEQFF
TRBJ2-3 TRBD2 NA TRBV2 TGTGCCAGCAGTGGAGCGGGACCCACAGATACGCAGTATTTT CASSGAGPTDTQYF
TRBJ2-7 NA many TRBV20-1 TGCAGTGCTAGAGATAGGGGGTGGGACTACTACGAGCAGTACTTC CSARDRGWDYYEQYF
TRBJ2-1 TRBD1 few TRBV6-2/TRBV6-3 TGTGCCAGCAGTTATCTCCGGGACAGGGGCGGCAATGAGCAGTTCTTC CASSYLRDRGGNEQFF
TRBJ1-1 NA NA TRBV5-1 TGCGCCAGCAGCTTGGTCGTGGAGGGGATGGGGAACACTGAAGCTTTCTTT CASSLVVEGMGNTEAFF
TRBJ1-2 NA NA TRBV28 TGTGCCAGCTCTGTCGTTTCTACGGGAGGCTACACCTTC CASSVVSTGGYTF
TRBJ1-1 NA many TRBV3-1 TGTGCCAGCAGCCCAACGGGCGCTGAAGCTTTCTTT CASSPTGAEAFF
TRBJ2-7 NA NA TRBV7-6 TGTGCCAGCAATCCCCCACGGAGGGCCCCGTACGAGCAGTACTTC CASNPPRRAPYEQYF
TRBJ1-2 NA many TRBV2 TGTGCCAGCACGGGAGCGGGGAACTATGGCTACACCTTC CASTGAGNYGYTF
TRBJ2-3 TRBD2 few TRBV20-1 TGCAGTGCTGCCGGACTAGCGGGACAGACAGATACGCAGTATTTT CSAAGLAGQTDTQYF
TRBJ2-1 TRBD2 NA TRBV10-3 TGTGCCATCAGTGATTACGGGAGGGCGGGAAATGAGCAGTTCTTC CAISDYGRAGNEQFF
TRBJ2-5 TRBD2 many TRBV29-1 TGCAGCGTTCCTACTAGCGGCCAAGAGACCCAGTACTTC CSVPTSGQETQYF
TRBJ2-7 TRBD1 NA TRBV15 TGTGCCACCAGCAGAGATGAGGGGGCGCCAGACGAGCAGTACTTC CATSRDEGAPDEQYF
TRBJ1-1 NA many TRBV5-1 TGCGCCAGCAGCTTGGCCCCACCCTTGAACACTGAAGCTTTCTTT CASSLAPPLNTEAFF
TRBJ1-2 NA many TRBV28 TGTGCCAGCAGTTTTAGAATTGGGGACAACTATGGCTACACCTTC CASSFRIGDNYGYTF